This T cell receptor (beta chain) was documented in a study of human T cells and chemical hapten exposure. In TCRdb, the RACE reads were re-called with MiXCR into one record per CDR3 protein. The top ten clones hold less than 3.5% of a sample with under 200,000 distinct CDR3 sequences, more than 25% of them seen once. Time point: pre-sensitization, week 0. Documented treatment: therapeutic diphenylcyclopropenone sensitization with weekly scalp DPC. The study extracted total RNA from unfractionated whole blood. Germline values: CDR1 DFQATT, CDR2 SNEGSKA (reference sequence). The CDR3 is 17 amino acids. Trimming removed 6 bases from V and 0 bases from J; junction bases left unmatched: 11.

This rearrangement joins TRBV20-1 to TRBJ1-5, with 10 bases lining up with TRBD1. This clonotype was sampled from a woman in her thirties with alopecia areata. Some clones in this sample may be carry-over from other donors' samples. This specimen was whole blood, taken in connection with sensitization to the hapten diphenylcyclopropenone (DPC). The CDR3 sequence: CSAAGQGGRYSNQPQHF. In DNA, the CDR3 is TGCAGTGCGGCAGGACAGGGGGGGCGTTATAGCAATCAGCCCCAGCATTTT.